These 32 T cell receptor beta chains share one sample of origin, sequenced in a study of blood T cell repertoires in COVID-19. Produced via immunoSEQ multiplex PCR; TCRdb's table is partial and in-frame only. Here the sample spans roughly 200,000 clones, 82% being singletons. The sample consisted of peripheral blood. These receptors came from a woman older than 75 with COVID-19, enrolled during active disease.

The CDR3 sequence: CASSGGTGTTGELFF. In DNA, the CDR3 is TGCGCCAGCAGCGGCGGGACAGGGACCACCGGGGAGCTGTTTTTT. The chain links TRBV5-1 to TRBJ2-2; 9 nucleotides agree with TRBD1. The CDR3 runs to 15 residues. Unmatched junction bases numbered 5, after V lost 4 bases and J lost 4 bases. Per the germline V gene, CDR1 is SGHRS and CDR2 is YFSETQ. The complete variable domain, with remaining parts taken from reference TRBV5-1 and TRBJ2-2, reads KAGVTQTPRYLIKTRGQQVTLSCSPISGHRSVSWYQQTPGQGLQFLFEYFSETQRNKGNFPGRFSGRQFSNSRSEMNVSTLELGDSALYLCASSGGTGTTGELFFGEGSRLTVL.

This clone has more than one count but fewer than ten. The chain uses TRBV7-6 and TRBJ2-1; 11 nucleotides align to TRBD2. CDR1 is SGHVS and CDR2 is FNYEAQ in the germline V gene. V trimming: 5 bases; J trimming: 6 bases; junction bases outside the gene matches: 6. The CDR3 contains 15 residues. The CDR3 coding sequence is TGTGCCAGCAGCCGTCTAGCGGGAGGATCCAATGAGCAGTTCTTC. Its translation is CASSRLAGGSNEQFF. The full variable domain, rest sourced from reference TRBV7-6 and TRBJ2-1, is GAGVSQSPRYKVTKRGQDVALRCDPISGHVSLYWYRQALGQGPEFLTYFNYEAQQDKSGLPNDRFSAERPEGSISTLTIQRTEQRDSAMYRCASSRLAGGSNEQFFGPGTRLTVL.

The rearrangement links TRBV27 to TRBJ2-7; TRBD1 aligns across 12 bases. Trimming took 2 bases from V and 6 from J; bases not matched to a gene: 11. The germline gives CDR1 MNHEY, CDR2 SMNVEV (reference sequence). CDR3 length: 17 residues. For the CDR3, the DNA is TGTGCCAGCAGTTTAATTGGAGCCGGGACAGGGGGCCGCGAGCAGTACTTC. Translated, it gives CASSLIGAGTGGREQYF.

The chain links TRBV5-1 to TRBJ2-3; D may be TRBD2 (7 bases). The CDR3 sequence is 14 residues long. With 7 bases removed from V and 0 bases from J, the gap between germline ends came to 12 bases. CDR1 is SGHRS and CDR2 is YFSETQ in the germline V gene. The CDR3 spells CASGGGRSTDTQYF. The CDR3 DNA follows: TGCGCCAGCGGGGGGGGCCGCAGCACAGATACGCAGTATTTT.

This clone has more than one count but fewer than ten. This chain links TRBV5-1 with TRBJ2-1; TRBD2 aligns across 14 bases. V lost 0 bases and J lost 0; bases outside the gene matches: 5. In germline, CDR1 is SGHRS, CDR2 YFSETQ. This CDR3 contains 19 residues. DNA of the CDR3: TGCGCCAGCAGCTTGGGGGGACTAGCGGGAGTCCTCTCCTACAATGAGCAGTTCTTC. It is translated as CASSLGGLAGVLSYNEQFF.

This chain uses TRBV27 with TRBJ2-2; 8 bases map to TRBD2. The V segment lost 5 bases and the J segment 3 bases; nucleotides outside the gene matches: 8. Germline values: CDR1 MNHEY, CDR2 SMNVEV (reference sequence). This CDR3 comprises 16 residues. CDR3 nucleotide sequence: TGTGCCAGCAGTACTTTAGCGGGACGGTACACCGGGGAGCTGTTTTTT. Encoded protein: CASSTLAGRYTGELFF.

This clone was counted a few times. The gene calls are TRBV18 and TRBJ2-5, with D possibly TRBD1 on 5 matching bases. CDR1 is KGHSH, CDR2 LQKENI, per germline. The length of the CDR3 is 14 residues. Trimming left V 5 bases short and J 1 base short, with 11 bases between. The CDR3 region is CASSYTGFQETQYF. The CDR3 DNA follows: TGTGCCAGCTCATACACAGGATTCCAAGAGACCCAGTACTTC. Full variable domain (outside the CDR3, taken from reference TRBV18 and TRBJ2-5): NAGVMQNPRHLVRRRGQEARLRCSPMKGHSHVYWYRQLPEEGLKFMVYLQKENIIDESGMPKERFSAEFPKEGPSILRIQQVVRGDSAAYFCASSYTGFQETQYFGPGTRLLVL.

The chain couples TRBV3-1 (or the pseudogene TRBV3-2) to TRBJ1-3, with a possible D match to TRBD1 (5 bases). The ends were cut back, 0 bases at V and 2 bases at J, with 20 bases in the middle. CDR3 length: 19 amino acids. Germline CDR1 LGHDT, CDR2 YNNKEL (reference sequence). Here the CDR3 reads CASSQDPRQAGFPGNTIYF. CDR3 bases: TGTGCCAGCAGCCAAGATCCCCGCCAGGCAGGGTTTCCTGGAAACACCATATATTTT.

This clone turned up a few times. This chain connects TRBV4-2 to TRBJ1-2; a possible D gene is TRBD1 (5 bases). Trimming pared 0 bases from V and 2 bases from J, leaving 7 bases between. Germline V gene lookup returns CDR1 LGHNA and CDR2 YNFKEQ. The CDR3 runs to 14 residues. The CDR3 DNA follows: TGTGCCAGCAGCCAAGATGGGGGGAACTATGGCTACACCTTC. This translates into CASSQDGGNYGYTF.

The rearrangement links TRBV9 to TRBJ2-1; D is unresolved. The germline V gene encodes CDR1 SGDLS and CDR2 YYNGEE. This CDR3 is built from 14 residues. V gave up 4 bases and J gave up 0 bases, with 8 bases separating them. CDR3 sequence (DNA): TGTGCCAGCAGCCTGAAGAGCTCCTACAATGAGCAGTTCTTC. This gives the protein CASSLKSSYNEQFF.

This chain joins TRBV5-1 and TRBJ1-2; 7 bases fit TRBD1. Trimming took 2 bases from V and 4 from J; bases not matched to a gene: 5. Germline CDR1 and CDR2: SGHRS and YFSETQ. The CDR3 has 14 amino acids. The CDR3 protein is CASSLTGAFYGYTF. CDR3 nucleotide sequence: TGCGCCAGCAGCTTAACAGGGGCCTTCTATGGCTACACCTTC. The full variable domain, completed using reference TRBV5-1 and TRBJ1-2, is KAGVTQTPRYLIKTRGQQVTLSCSPISGHRSVSWYQQTPGQGLQFLFEYFSETQRNKGNFPGRFSGRQFSNSRSEMNVSTLELGDSALYLCASSLTGAFYGYTFGSGTRLTVV.

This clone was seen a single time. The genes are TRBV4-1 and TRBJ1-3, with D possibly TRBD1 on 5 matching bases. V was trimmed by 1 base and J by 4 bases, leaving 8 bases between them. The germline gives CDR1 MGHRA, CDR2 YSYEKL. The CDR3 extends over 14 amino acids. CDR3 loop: CASSQGTGGNTIYF. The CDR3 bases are TGCGCCAGCAGCCAAGGAACAGGAGGAAACACCATATATTTT.

Written as DNA, the CDR3 is TGCGCCAGCAGCCCGACTAGCGGGGCCGGTACAGATACGCAGTATTTT. Translating gives CASSPTSGAGTDTQYF. V usage is TRBV5-1 and J usage is TRBJ2-3; 11 nucleotides align to TRBD2. The CDR3 consists of 16 residues. Germline CDR1 and CDR2: SGHRS and YFSETQ. V dropped 4 bases and J dropped 3; count of bases not matched to a gene: 7.

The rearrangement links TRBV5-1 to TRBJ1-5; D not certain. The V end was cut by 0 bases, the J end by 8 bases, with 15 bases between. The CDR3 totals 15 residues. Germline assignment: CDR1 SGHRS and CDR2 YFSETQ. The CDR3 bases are TGCGCCAGCAGCTTGGGGGATGGGAGGAGAGAGCCCCAGCATTTT. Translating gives CASSLGDGRREPQHF.

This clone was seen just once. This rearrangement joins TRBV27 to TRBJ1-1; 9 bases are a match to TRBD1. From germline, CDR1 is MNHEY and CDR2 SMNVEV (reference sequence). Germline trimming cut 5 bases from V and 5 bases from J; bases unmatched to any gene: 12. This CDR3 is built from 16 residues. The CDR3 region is CASSMLSGTGRTEAFF. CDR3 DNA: TGTGCCAGCAGTATGCTATCCGGGACAGGGAGGACTGAAGCTTTCTTT.

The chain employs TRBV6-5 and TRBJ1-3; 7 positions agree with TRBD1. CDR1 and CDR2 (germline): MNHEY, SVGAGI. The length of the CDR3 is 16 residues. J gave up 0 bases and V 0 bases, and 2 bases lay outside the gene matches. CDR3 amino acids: CASSYSWTGSGNTIYF. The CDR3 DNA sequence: TGTGCCAGCAGTTACTCTTGGACAGGCTCTGGAAACACCATATATTTT.

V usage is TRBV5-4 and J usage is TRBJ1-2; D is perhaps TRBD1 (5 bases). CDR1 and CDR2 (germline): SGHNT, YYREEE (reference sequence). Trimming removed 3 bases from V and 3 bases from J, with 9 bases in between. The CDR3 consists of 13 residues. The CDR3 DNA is TGTGCCAGCAGCTCCCAGGGCGACTATGGCTACACCTTC. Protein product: CASSSQGDYGYTF.

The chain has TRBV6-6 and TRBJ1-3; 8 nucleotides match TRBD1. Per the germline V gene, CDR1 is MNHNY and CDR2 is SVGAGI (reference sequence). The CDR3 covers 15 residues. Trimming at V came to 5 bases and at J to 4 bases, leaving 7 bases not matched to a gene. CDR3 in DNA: TGTGCCAGCAGTCCGCCCGGGACAGGCGGAAACACCATATATTTT. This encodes CASSPPGTGGNTIYF.

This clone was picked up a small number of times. CDR3 protein: CASSHGGLAGNEQFF. DNA of the CDR3: TGTGCCAGCAGCCACGGAGGACTAGCGGGCAATGAGCAGTTCTTC. The chain combines TRBV7-3 with TRBJ2-1; 11 nucleotides match TRBD2. Germline-derived CDR1 and CDR2 are SGHTA and FQGTGA. The CDR3 runs 15 residues. Unmatched junction bases numbered 6, after V lost 5 bases and J lost 6 bases.

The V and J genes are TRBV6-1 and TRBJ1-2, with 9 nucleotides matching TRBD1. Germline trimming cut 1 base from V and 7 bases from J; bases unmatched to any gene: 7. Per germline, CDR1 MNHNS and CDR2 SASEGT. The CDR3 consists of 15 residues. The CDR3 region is CASSEVPGQGSGYTF. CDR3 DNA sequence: TGTGCCAGCAGTGAAGTACCGGGACAGGGTAGTGGCTACACCTTC.

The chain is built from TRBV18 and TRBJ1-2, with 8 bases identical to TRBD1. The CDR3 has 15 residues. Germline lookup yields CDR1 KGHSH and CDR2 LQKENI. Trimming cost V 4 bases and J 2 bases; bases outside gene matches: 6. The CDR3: CASSQGQAINYGYTF. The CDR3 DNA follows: TGTGCCAGCTCACAGGGACAGGCTATAAACTATGGCTACACCTTC. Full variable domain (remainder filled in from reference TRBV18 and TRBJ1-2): NAGVMQNPRHLVRRRGQEARLRCSPMKGHSHVYWYRQLPEEGLKFMVYLQKENIIDESGMPKERFSAEFPKEGPSILRIQQVVRGDSAAYFCASSQGQAINYGYTFGSGTRLTVV.

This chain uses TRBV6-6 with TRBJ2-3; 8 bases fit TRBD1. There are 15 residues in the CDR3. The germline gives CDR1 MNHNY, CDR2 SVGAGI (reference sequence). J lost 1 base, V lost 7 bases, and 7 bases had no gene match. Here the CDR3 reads CASTDGTGGTDTQYF. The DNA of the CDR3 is TGTGCCAGCACTGACGGGACAGGAGGCACAGATACGCAGTATTTT.

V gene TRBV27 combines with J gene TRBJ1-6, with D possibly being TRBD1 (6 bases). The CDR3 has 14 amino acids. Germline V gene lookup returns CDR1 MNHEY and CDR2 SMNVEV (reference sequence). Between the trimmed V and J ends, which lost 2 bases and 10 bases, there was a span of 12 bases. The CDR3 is CASSLDRLGSPLHF. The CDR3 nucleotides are TGTGCCAGCAGTTTAGACAGGTTAGGATCACCCCTCCACTTT.

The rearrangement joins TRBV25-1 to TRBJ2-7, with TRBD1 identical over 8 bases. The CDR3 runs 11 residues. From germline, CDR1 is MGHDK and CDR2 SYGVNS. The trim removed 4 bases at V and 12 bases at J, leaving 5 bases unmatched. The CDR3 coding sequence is TGTGCCAGCAGTGCGGACAGGGTGAGGTACTTC. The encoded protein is CASSADRVRYF.

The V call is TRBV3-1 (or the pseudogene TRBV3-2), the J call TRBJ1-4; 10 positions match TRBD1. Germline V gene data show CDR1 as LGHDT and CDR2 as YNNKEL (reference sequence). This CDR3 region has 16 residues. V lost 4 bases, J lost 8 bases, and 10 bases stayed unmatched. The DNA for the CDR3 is TGTGCCAGCAGCCGAACGACCGGGACAGGGGAGGAAAAACTGTTTTTT. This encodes CASSRTTGTGEEKLFF.

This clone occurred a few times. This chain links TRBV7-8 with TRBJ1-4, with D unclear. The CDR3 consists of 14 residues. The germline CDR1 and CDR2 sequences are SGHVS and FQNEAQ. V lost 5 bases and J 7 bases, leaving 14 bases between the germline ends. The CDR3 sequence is CASSLSNGGEKLFF. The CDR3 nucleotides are TGTGCCAGCAGCCTATCGAACGGAGGTGAAAAACTGTTTTTT.

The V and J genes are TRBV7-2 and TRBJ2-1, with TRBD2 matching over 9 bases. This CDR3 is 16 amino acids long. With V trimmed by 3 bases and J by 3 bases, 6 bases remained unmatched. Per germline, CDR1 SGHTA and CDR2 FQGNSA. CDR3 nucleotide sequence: TGTGCCAGCAGCTTGAGGCGGGAGGGCCGCTACAATGAGCAGTTCTTC. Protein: CASSLRREGRYNEQFF.

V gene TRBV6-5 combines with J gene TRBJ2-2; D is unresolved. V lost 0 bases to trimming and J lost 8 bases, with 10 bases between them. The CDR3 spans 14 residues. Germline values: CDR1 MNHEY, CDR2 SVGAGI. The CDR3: CASSYSHSRGELFF. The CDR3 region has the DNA TGTGCCAGCAGTTACTCGCACAGCAGGGGGGAGCTGTTTTTT.

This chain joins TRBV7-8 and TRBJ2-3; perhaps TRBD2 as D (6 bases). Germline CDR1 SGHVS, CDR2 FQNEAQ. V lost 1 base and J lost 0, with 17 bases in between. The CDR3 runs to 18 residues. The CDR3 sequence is CASSLGATSGTSTDTQYF. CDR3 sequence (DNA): TGTGCCAGCAGCTTAGGGGCCACTAGTGGGACTAGCACAGATACGCAGTATTTT.

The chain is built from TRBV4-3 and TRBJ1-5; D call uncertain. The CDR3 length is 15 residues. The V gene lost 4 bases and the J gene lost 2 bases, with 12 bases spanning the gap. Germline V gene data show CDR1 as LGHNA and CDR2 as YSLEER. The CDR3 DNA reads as TGCGCCAGCAGCCTAATTCTCAGCGGCAATCAGCCCCAGCATTTT. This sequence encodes CASSLILSGNQPQHF.

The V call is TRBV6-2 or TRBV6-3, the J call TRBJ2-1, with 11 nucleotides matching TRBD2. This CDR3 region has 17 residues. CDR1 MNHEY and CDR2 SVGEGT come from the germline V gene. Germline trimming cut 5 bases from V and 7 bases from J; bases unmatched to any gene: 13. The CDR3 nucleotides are TGTGCCAGCAGTCGGAATAGCGGGAGGGCCGGGAGAAATGAGCAGTTCTTC. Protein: CASSRNSGRAGRNEQFF.

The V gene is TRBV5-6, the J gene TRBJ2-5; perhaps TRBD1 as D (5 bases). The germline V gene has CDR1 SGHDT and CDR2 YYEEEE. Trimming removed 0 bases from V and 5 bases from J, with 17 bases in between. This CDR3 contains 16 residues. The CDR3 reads CASSLGRAVLFETQYF. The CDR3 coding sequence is TGTGCCAGCAGCTTGGGCAGGGCGGTTCTATTCGAGACCCAGTACTTC.